The next 7 T cell receptor beta chains were all read from a single sample in a study of T cell changes during pregnancy in multiple sclerosis. Generated by immunoSEQ multiplex PCR, the TCRdb table keeps only in-frame clones and is missing some. Of around 61,000 clones listed, just under 90% are singletons. Sequenced here: peripheral blood, sampled in the first trimester of pregnancy. The receptors originated from a female donor in good health, enrolled as a control in a pregnancy study.

The rearrangement links TRBV7-3 to TRBJ2-5, with 7 bases aligning to TRBD2. The CDR3 loop spans 15 amino acids. Germline assignment: CDR1 SGHTA and CDR2 FQGTGA. The J segment lost 1 base and the V segment lost 5 bases, leaving 7 bases of the junction unmatched. DNA of the CDR3: TGTGCCAGCAGCCGGACTAGTGGGACCCAAGAGACCCAGTACTTC. Translated, it gives CASSRTSGTQETQYF.

The chain's CDR3 is CASATDRYNSPLHF. CDR3 nucleotide sequence: TGCGCCAGCGCCACCGACAGATATAATTCACCCCTCCACTTT. The chain links TRBV5-1 to TRBJ1-6; D perhaps matches TRBD1 (5 bases). Germline V gene lookup returns CDR1 SGHRS and CDR2 YFSETQ. The CDR3 is 14 amino acids. Trimming stripped 7 bases from V and 4 bases from J, with 12 bases between.

The chain recombines TRBV10-3 with TRBJ1-1, with D unclear. Germline V gene data show CDR1 as ENHRY and CDR2 as SYGVKD. Trimming took 8 bases from V and 7 from J, leaving 17 bases between them. This CDR3 is built from 13 residues. CDR3 DNA: TGTGCCATCGGCGCGGACTCCCGGCGTGAAGCTTTCTTT. Translating gives CAIGADSRREAFF.

The V and J genes are TRBV15 and TRBJ2-4; 9 positions agree with TRBD1. The V and J ends lost 6 bases and 6 bases, in that order; junction bases with no gene match: 3. This CDR3 comprises 13 residues. The germline V gene encodes CDR1 LNHNV and CDR2 YYDKDF (reference sequence). In DNA form, the CDR3 reads TGTGCCACCAGACAGGGGGCTGGAAACATTCAGTACTTC. Amino acids: CATRQGAGNIQYF.

The chain has TRBV5-6 and TRBJ2-3, with 14 bases fitting TRBD2. This CDR3 spans 18 amino acids. J lost 4 bases, V lost 2 bases, and 9 bases had no gene match. From germline, CDR1 is SGHDT and CDR2 YYEEEE. The CDR3 here is CASSFPGLAGAIADTQYF. The DNA for the CDR3 is TGTGCCAGCAGCTTCCCGGGACTAGCGGGGGCGATCGCAGATACGCAGTATTTT.

The chain employs TRBV6-1 and TRBJ2-5, with 12 bases aligning to TRBD2. V lost 6 bases, J lost 6 bases, and 2 bases stayed unmatched. The V gene's germline CDR1 is MNHNS and CDR2 SASEGT. This CDR3 comprises 13 residues. Written as DNA, the CDR3 is TGTGCCAGCAGACTAGCGGGGGGACAGACCCAGTACTTC. This translates into CASRLAGGQTQYF.

Comments on this clone: Other nucleotide sequences in the sample specify the same CDR3. The V and J genes are TRBV6-4 and TRBJ2-3; TRBD2 might be the D (7 bases). CDR1 and CDR2 (germline): MRHNA, SNTAGT. V shed 2 bases and J shed 2 bases, with 8 bases lying between them. The CDR3 consists of 14 residues. This CDR3 is CASSDGGATDTQYF. For the CDR3, the DNA is TGTGCCAGCAGTGACGGGGGGGCCACAGATACGCAGTATTTT.